This T cell receptor (beta chain) was sequenced in a study of T cell responses to AZD1222 COVID-19 vaccine. This table comes from immunoSEQ multiplex PCR, and its TCRdb copy is limited to in-frame clones, with some not included. The sample lists approximately 64,000 clones; 84% were seen once. CDR3 size: 14 residues. Germline values: CDR1 SGHTA, CDR2 FQGNSA. V lost 3 bases to trimming and J lost 4 bases, with 9 bases between them. V and J are TRBV7-2 and TRBJ2-2; D not certain. The TCR originated in an adult in good health. The sample in question was peripheral blood, obtained on day 0 of AZD1222 vaccination. The CDR3 is CASSFSGLTGELFF. The DNA of the CDR3 is TGTGCCAGCAGCTTTTCGGGCCTCACCGGGGAGCTGTTTTTT.